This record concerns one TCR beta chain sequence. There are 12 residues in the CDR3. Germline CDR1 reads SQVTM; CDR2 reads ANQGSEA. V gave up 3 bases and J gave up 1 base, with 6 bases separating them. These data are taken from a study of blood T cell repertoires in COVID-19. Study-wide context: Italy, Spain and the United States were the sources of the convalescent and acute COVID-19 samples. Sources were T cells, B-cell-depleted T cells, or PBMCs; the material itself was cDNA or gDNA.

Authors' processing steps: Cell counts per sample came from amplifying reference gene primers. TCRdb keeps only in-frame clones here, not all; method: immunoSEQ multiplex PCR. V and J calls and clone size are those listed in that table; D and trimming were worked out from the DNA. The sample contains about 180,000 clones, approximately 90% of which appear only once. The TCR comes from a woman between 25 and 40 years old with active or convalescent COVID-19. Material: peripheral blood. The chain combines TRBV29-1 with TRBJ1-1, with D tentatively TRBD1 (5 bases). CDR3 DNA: TGCAGCGTTGACGGGGGGAACACTGAAGCTTTCTTT. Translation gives CSVDGGNTEAFF.